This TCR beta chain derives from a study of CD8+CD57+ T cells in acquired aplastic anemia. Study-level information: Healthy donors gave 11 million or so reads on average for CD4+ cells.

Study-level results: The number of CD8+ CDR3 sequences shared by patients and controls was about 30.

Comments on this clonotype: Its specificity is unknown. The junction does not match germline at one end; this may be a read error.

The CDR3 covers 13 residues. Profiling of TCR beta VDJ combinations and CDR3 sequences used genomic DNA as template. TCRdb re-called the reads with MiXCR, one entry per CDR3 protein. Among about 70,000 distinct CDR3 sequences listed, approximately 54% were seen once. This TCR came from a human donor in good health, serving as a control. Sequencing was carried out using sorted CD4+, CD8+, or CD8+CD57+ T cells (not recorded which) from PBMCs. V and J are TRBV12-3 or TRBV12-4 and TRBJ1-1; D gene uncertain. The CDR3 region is CASSLERHTEAFF. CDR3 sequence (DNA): TGTGCCAGCAGCTTAGAAAGACACACTGAAGCTTTCTTT.